This T cell receptor (beta chain) originates from a study of molecular identifiers for immune sequencing clone quantification. The CDR3 sequence is 15 residues long. Trimming removed 4 bases at V and 0 bases at J, with 15 bases between. Germline loops: CDR1 SQVTM, CDR2 ANQGSEA. This clonotype was observed at least ten times. In TCRdb, the PCR reads were re-called with MiXCR into one record per CDR3 protein. The sample consists of more than 450,000 distinct CDR3 sequences, about a quarter of them appearing once. The material sequenced was naive CD8+ T cells from blood, with Jurkat cell RNA spiked in. Subset described: FACS-sorted CD8+CD4-CCR7+CD45RA+ naive T cells. This TCR was sampled from a human donor in good health. Some libraries in this study had Jurkat cell RNA spiked in. This sequence joins TRBV29-1 and TRBJ2-5; D unclear. The chain's CDR3 is CSVVGHSLYQETQYF. The CDR3 DNA follows: TGCAGCGTTGTTGGGCATTCCCTCTACCAAGAGACCCAGTACTTC.